This TCR beta chain was observed in a study of cytomegalovirus exposure and HLA in healthy donors. Across the whole study: Counted in an early data release were 85 million or so unique TCRs from HLA-typed donors.

The length of the CDR3 is 17 residues. Germline V gene data show CDR1 as SGHRS and CDR2 as YFSETQ. Trimming took 0 bases from V and 0 from J, leaving 13 bases between them. Both 60 Vbeta primers and 13 Jbeta primers went into the PCR. The assay was immunoSEQ multiplex PCR, and TCRdb's table has in-frame clones only and misses some. Its table records approximately 190,000 clones. This clonotype was sampled from a boy between 10 and 17 years old in good health and CMV-seronegative. Material: PBMCs. The chain is built from TRBV5-1 and TRBJ1-3; D unclear. The CDR3 loop reads CASSLAPDTPSGNTIYF. CDR3 nucleotides: TGCGCCAGCAGCTTGGCCCCTGACACCCCCTCTGGAAACACCATATATTTT.